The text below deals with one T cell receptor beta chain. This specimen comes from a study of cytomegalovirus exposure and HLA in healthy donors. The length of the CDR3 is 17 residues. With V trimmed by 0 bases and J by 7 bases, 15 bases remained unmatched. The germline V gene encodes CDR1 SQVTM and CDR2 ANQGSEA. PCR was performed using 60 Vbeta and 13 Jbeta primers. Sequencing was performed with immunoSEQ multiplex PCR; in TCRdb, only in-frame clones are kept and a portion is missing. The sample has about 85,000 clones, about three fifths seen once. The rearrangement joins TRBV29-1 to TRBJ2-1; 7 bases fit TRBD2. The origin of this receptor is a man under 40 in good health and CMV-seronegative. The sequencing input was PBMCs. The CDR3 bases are TGCAGCGTTGAAGATCTGGAGGGGACTACGGTAGCTAATGAGCAGTTCTTC. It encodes CSVEDLEGTTVANEQFF.